A selection of T cell receptor beta chains follows, all from one sample in a study of T-cell reconstitution after alpha-beta-depleted transplantation in children. TCRdb re-derived calls from the PCR reads in MiXCR, one entry per CDR3 protein. Here the sample spans some 220,000 distinct CDR3 sequences, about a tenth being singletons. This specimen consisted of PBMCs from the stem cell graft donor, obtained from the stem cell graft. Source of these receptors: a human donor who donated a stem cell graft to a child with acute lymphoblastic leukemia. Both conserved end residues are part of each CDR3. Each record gives: clone size, J gene, D gene, V gene, CDR3 protein, CDR3 DNA. The D gene is left open where the match is weak. Clone size appears in some rows only: once, few, many, or a class for an expanded clone.

few | TRBJ2-1 | . | TRBV24-1 | CATSGEGLGSYNEQFF | TGTGCCACCAGTGGTGAGGGTTTGGGCTCCTACAATGAGCAGTTCTTC
few | TRBJ1-2 | . | TRBV3-1 | CASSQEAAYRVENGYTF | TGTGCCAGCAGCCAAGAAGCGGCGTACAGGGTCGAAAATGGCTACACCTTC
. | TRBJ1-1 | TRBD1 | TRBV20-1 | CSATRGQANTEAFF | TGCAGTGCTACCCGAGGACAGGCTAACACTGAAGCTTTCTTT
many | TRBJ1-1 | . | TRBV11-2 | CASSAPPMNTEAFF | TGTGCCAGCAGCGCCCCACCCATGAACACTGAAGCTTTCTTT
few | TRBJ2-7 | . | TRBV18 | CASSQGTPNPYEQYF | TGTGCCAGCTCACAAGGGACCCCGAATCCCTACGAGCAGTACTTC
many | TRBJ2-1 | TRBD2 | TRBV10-3 | CAIGLAGGREQFF | TGTGCCATTGGACTAGCGGGGGGGCGTGAGCAGTTCTTC
many | TRBJ2-1 | TRBD1 | TRBV24-1 | CATSDRHRGPTSNEQFF | TGTGCCACCAGTGATAGACACAGGGGGCCAACATCCAATGAGCAGTTCTTC
many | TRBJ2-1 | . | TRBV5-1 | CASSLVGGGYLLEQFF | TGCGCCAGCAGCTTGGTGGGCGGAGGGTACCTCCTTGAGCAGTTCTTC
. | TRBJ1-1 | TRBD1 | TRBV27 | CASSRTGLVTEAFF | TGTGCCAGCAGCCGGACAGGGTTGGTCACTGAAGCTTTCTTT
. | TRBJ2-7 | TRBD2 | TRBV5-1 | CASSPPTGGAHEQYF | TGCGCCAGCAGCCCTCCCACCGGGGGGGCCCACGAGCAGTACTTC
few | TRBJ2-3 | . | TRBV5-4 | CASSLDAARSTQYF | TGTGCCAGCAGCTTGGACGCGGCGCGGAGTACGCAGTATTTT
many | TRBJ2-6 | TRBD1 | TRBV6-2/TRBV6-3 | CASSTGTGARSGANVLTF | TGTGCCAGCAGTACCGGGACAGGGGCTCGCTCTGGGGCCAACGTCCTGACTTTC
. | TRBJ2-1 | TRBD1 | TRBV5-1 | CASSLQGAGDNEQFF | TGCGCCAGCAGCTTGCAGGGGGCCGGGGACAATGAGCAGTTCTTC
few | TRBJ1-1 | . | TRBV4-1 | CASSGPLKGTEAFF | TGCGCCAGCAGCGGACCCTTAAAGGGCACTGAAGCTTTCTTT
few | TRBJ2-7 | . | TRBV18 | CASSPSASSTYEQYF | TGTGCCAGCTCACCGTCGGCTAGCAGTACCTACGAGCAGTACTTC
few | TRBJ2-1 | TRBD2 | TRBV4-2 | CASSQDPGGGDEQFF | TGTGCCAGCAGCCAAGATCCCGGGGGGGGCGATGAGCAGTTCTTC
. | TRBJ1-6 | . | TRBV15 | CATSRDAPLNSPLHF | TGTGCCACCAGCAGAGATGCCCCCTTGAATTCACCCCTCCACTTT
. | TRBJ2-5 | . | TRBV6-5 | CASSLGASGQETQYF | TGTGCCAGCAGTTTAGGGGCAAGCGGACAAGAGACCCAGTACTTC
few | TRBJ2-7 | . | TRBV7-6 | CASSLVAQGGVDEQYF | TGTGCCAGCAGCTTAGTCGCCCAGGGGGGGGTTGACGAGCAGTACTTC
many | TRBJ2-1 | TRBD2 | TRBV12-3/TRBV12-4 | CASSLGGGYEQFF | TGTGCCAGCAGTTTAGGCGGGGGGTATGAGCAGTTCTTC
. | TRBJ2-5 | . | TRBV7-9 | CASSHRRIGIQTQYF | TGTGCCAGCAGCCATAGACGGATAGGGATACAGACCCAGTACTTC
many | TRBJ2-1 | TRBD2 | TRBV24-1 | CATSDPGGRRANEQFF | TGTGCCACCAGTGACCCGGGGGGGAGGAGGGCCAATGAGCAGTTCTTC
few | TRBJ1-3 | TRBD1 | TRBV10-3 | CATRTGDTISGNTIYF | TGTGCCACCCGGACAGGGGATACCATCTCTGGAAACACCATATATTTT
many | TRBJ2-5 | . | TRBV29-1 | CSVGQTALYQETQYF | TGCAGCGTTGGCCAAACGGCGTTGTACCAAGAGACCCAGTACTTC
. | TRBJ2-7 | . | TRBV5-1 | CASSLCRGFYEQYF | TGCGCCAGCAGCTTGTGTAGGGGCTTCTACGAGCAGTACTTC
medium-sized | TRBJ2-2 | . | TRBV3-1 | CASSQDTWDTGELFF | TGTGCCAGCAGCCAAGATACATGGGACACCGGGGAGCTGTTTTTT
. | TRBJ1-1 | . | TRBV20-1 | CSASLGYGANTEAFF | TGCAGTGCTAGTTTGGGTTACGGGGCCAACACTGAAGCTTTCTTT
many | TRBJ1-1 | . | TRBV18 | CASQSDTEAFF | TGTGCCAGCCAGTCGGACACTGAAGCTTTCTTT
. | TRBJ2-1 | . | TRBV11-2 | CASSLRASLIYNEQFF | TGTGCCAGCAGCTTAAGGGCCAGCCTAATCTACAATGAGCAGTTCTTC
few | TRBJ1-6 | . | TRBV5-1 | CASSLAARGDSPLHF | TGCGCCAGCAGCTTGGCCGCCAGGGGAGATTCACCCCTCCACTTT
. | TRBJ1-4 | . | TRBV20-1 | CSARDGGNHEKLFF | TGCAGTGCTAGAGATGGAGGGAATCATGAAAAACTGTTTTTT
few | TRBJ1-5 | . | TRBV11-1 | CASSLVLSTRGGHQPQHF | TGTGCCAGCAGCTTAGTTTTATCCACGCGGGGGGGGCATCAGCCCCAGCATTTT
many | TRBJ2-3 | . | TRBV3-1 | CASSLLGEGNAQYF | TGTGCCAGCAGCCTTTTAGGTGAGGGAAACGCGCAGTATTTT
many | TRBJ1-1 | . | TRBV5-1 | CASSPDQGPRATEAFF | TGCGCCAGCAGCCCGGACCAGGGGCCGCGGGCCACTGAAGCTTTCTTT
many | TRBJ2-2 | . | TRBV10-3 | CAISDQGHGELFF | TGTGCCATCAGTGATCAGGGGCACGGGGAGCTGTTTTTT
many | TRBJ2-3 | TRBD2 | TRBV3-1 | CASSRPLAGGTDTQYF | TGTGCCAGCAGCCGACCACTAGCGGGGGGGACAGATACGCAGTATTTT
few | TRBJ2-1 | . | TRBV5-1 | CASSQTRREQFF | TGCGCCAGCAGCCAGACCCGTAGGGAGCAGTTCTTC
many | TRBJ2-1 | TRBD2 | TRBV27 | CASSLFPGGSVDEQFF | TGTGCCAGCAGTTTATTCCCGGGGGGGTCAGTGGATGAGCAGTTCTTC
. | TRBJ2-1 | . | TRBV6-2/TRBV6-3 | CASTGQVRNEQFF | TGTGCCAGCACTGGGCAGGTGAGGAATGAGCAGTTCTTC
many | TRBJ2-1 | . | TRBV12-2 | CASRSASGGASYNEQFF | TGTGCAAGTCGCTCCGCCAGCGGGGGGGCGTCCTACAATGAGCAGTTCTTC
many | TRBJ1-1 | . | TRBV20-1 | CSARVPRSRNTEAFF | TGCAGTGCTAGAGTTCCTCGGTCGCGGAACACTGAAGCTTTCTTT
many | TRBJ1-5 | . | TRBV20-1 | CSASEGRGGQPQHF | TGCAGTGCATCAGAGGGCAGGGGAGGTCAGCCCCAGCATTTT
. | TRBJ1-2 | . | TRBV12-3/TRBV12-4 | CASSLERGRNYGYTF | TGTGCCAGCAGTTTGGAAAGGGGCCGTAATTATGGCTACACCTTC
many | TRBJ2-5 | . | TRBV19 | CASRSSWGDQETQYF | TGTGCCAGCCGATCTTCCTGGGGGGATCAGGAGACCCAGTACTTC
many | TRBJ2-3 | TRBD2 | TRBV7-6 | CASSPGLAGPSSTDTQYF | TGTGCCAGCAGCCCCGGCCTAGCGGGGCCTTCTAGCACAGATACGCAGTATTTT
few | TRBJ2-1 | . | TRBV29-1 | CSVGTNQEQFF | TGCAGCGTCGGCACAAACCAGGAGCAGTTCTTC
. | TRBJ1-2 | TRBD1 | TRBV19 | CASSITRTGDYGYTF | TGTGCCAGTAGTATCACTCGGACAGGGGACTATGGCTACACCTTC
few | TRBJ2-2 | TRBD1 | TRBV18 | CASSRTGMNTVELFF | TGTGCCAGCTCGAGGACAGGGATGAACACCGTGGAGCTGTTTTTT
few | TRBJ2-1 | TRBD1 | TRBV20-1 | CSARVSSLDRSSYNEQFF | TGCAGTGCTAGAGTCTCATCGTTGGACAGGAGCTCCTACAATGAGCAGTTCTTC
. | TRBJ2-1 | TRBD2 | TRBV20-1 | CSARDTAGPYNEQFF | TGCAGTGCTAGAGATACAGCGGGGCCATACAATGAGCAGTTCTTC
many | TRBJ1-2 | TRBD1 | TRBV12-3/TRBV12-4 | CASSFPSGTGVGYTF | TGTGCCAGCAGTTTTCCCAGCGGGACAGGGGTTGGCTACACCTTC
few | TRBJ1-2 | TRBD1 | TRBV7-8 | CASSPGQGTEGYTF | TGTGCCAGCAGCCCGGGACAGGGGACAGAGGGCTACACCTTC
few | TRBJ1-6 | . | TRBV30 | CAWSRGEDSPLHF | TGTGCCTGGAGTCGAGGAGAGGATTCACCCCTCCACTTT
. | TRBJ2-1 | TRBD1 | TRBV2 | CASSDTGGSYNEQFF | TGTGCCAGCAGTGATACAGGGGGTTCCTACAATGAGCAGTTCTTC
few | TRBJ1-4 | . | TRBV5-1 | CASSLYDPGREKLFF | TGCGCCAGCAGCTTGTATGACCCAGGGAGGGAAAAACTGTTTTTT